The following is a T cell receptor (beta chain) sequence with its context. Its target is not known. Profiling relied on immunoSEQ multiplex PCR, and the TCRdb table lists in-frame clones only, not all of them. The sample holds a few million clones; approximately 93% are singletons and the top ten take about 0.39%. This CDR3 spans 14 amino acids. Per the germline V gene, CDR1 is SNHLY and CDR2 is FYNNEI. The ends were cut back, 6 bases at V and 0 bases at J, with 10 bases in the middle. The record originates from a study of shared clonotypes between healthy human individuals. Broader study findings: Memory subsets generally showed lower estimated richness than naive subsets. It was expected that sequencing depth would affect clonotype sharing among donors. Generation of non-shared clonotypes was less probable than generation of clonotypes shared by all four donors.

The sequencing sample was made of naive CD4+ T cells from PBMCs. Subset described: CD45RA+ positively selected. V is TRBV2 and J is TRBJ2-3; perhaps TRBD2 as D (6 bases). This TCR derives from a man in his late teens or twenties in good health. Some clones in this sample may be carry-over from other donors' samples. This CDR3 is CASRAGTSTDTQYF. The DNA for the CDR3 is TGTGCCAGCAGGGCCGGGACTAGCACAGATACGCAGTATTTT.